A selection of T cell receptor beta chains follows, all from one sample in a study of CD8+ T cells in alopecia areata. Sequenced by immunoSEQ multiplex PCR; TCRdb stores in-frame clones only, minus some. The sample includes some 180,000 clones, 45% to 60% of them seen just once. The sequenced sample was CD8+ T cells sorted from blood, obtained around week 53, from a patient treated with tofacitinib. The receptors shown here come from a human donor with alopecia areata. CDR3s include the opening cysteine and the closing phenylalanine or tryptophan. D genes are given only for firm matches. Part of the rows lack a size; the others show once, few, many or a class for expanded clones.

j_call v_call d_call clone_size cdr3_nt cdr3_aa
TRBJ2-7 TRBV7-9 TRBD1 few TGTGCCAGCAGCGACCGGGACAGGGGTTACGAGCAGTACTTC CASSDRDRGYEQYF
TRBJ2-3 TRBV5-1 . few TGCGCCAGCACCCTGAGCACAGATACGCAGTATTTT CASTLSTDTQYF
TRBJ2-1 TRBV6-4 . many TGTGCCAGCAGTTTAGGGTTCGGGGCTTCGAGCTCCTACAATGAGCAGTTCTTC CASSLGFGASSSYNEQFF
TRBJ2-4 TRBV9 . . TGTGCCAGCAGCATACAGGGCGGGTACGGCATTCAGTACTTC CASSIQGGYGIQYF
TRBJ2-5 TRBV7-9 . few TGTGCCAGCAGCTTAGTTAACGAGGCGGCAGGGACCCAGTACTTC CASSLVNEAAGTQYF
TRBJ2-5 TRBV6-5 TRBD2 . TGTGCCAGCAGCGGGTGGGCTAGCGGGGTGACCCAGTACTTC CASSGWASGVTQYF
TRBJ2-5 TRBV10-2 . . TGCGCCAGCAGTGAGTCGGGCCCCCCCTTGTACTTC CASSESGPPLYF
TRBJ2-3 TRBV6-4 TRBD2 few TGTGCCAGCAGTGCTAGCGGGGGGCCAGATACGCAGTATTTT CASSASGGPDTQYF
TRBJ2-5 TRBV7-2 . . TGTGCCAGCAGCTTAGATAGCGGAAGAGGGGAGACCCAGTACTTC CASSLDSGRGETQYF
TRBJ1-2 TRBV5-1 . . TGCGCCAGCAGCCCTGGAGGGGAGGACTATGGCTACACCTTC CASSPGGEDYGYTF
TRBJ2-3 TRBV27 TRBD1 . TGTGCCAGCACGGACAGGGACAGCACAGATACGCAGTATTTT CASTDRDSTDTQYF
TRBJ1-1 TRBV5-4 . . TGTGCCAGCAGCAGCCCTGGGAACACTGAAGCTTTCTTT CASSSPGNTEAFF
TRBJ2-7 TRBV23-1 . . TGCGCCAGCAGTCAATCGGGATGGTTCGAGCAGTACTTC CASSQSGWFEQYF
TRBJ1-5 TRBV15 . . TGTGCCACCAGCGCCCAAAGGGGGGGTTCGCAGCCCCAGCATTTT CATSAQRGGSQPQHF
TRBJ1-6 TRBV25-1 . . TGTGCCAGCAGTGAATTAGGGCAGGGTTTTTCACCCCTCCACTTT CASSELGQGFSPLHF
TRBJ2-3 TRBV9 . . TGTGCCAGCAGCGTAGGGAGCTCCCACGCAGATACGCAGTATTTT CASSVGSSHADTQYF
TRBJ1-1 TRBV6-5 . once TGTGCCAGCAGTTACCTCGACAGAAACACTGAAGCTTTCTTT CASSYLDRNTEAFF
TRBJ1-2 TRBV4-3 . . TGCGCCAGCAGCCAAGTGTATTGGGGGAAGGATGGCTACACCTTC CASSQVYWGKDGYTF
TRBJ1-1 TRBV20-1 . . TGCAGTGCTCCACGGACAGATGAAGCTTTCTTT CSAPRTDEAFF
TRBJ2-2 TRBV7-9 . few TGTGCCAGCAGCCCCCATCTAGCGACCACCGGGGAGCTGTTTTTT CASSPHLATTGELFF
TRBJ1-6 TRBV5-1 TRBD1 few TGCGCCAGCAGCACAGGGACAGAACTCAAGACCCTCCACTTT CASSTGTELKTLHF
TRBJ2-6 TRBV7-9 . few TGTGCCAGCAGCTTAAGGGGCGCAGGCTCTGGGGCCAACGTCCTGACTTTC CASSLRGAGSGANVLTF
TRBJ1-1 TRBV19 . . TGTGCCAGTAGTTCCTTAGGAGCAGAGAACACTGAAGCTTTCTTT CASSSLGAENTEAFF
TRBJ2-3 TRBV13 . . TGTGCCAGCAGGTCTAGTTCTGGCACAGATACGCAGTATTTT CASRSSSGTDTQYF
TRBJ2-7 TRBV5-4 TRBD1 . TGTGCCAGCAGCCGCGGGACAGGGGGCGCTTGGGACTACGAGCAGTACTTC CASSRGTGGAWDYEQYF
TRBJ2-6 TRBV5-6 . . TGTGCCAGCAGCCCATCGGGGTCTGGGGCCAACGTCCTGACTTTC CASSPSGSGANVLTF
TRBJ1-1 TRBV4-1 . . TGCGCCAGCAGCCAGGGGAAATGGGGGACTGAAGCTTTCTTT CASSQGKWGTEAFF
TRBJ1-6 TRBV4-3 TRBD1 . TGCGCCAGCAGCCAAGTAGGGGGCGGTTCACCCCTCCACTTT CASSQVGGGSPLHF
TRBJ1-6 TRBV30 TRBD1 . TGTGCCTGGAGTGTACTGACAGGGAATTCACCCCTCCACTTT CAWSVLTGNSPLHF
TRBJ2-1 TRBV6-5 TRBD1 . TGTGCCAGCAGTTACGAGGACAGGGACAATGAGCAGTTCTTC CASSYEDRDNEQFF
TRBJ2-6 TRBV6-4 . few TGTGCCAGCAGACGAAGCTCTGGGGCCAACGTCCTGACTTTC CASRRSSGANVLTF
TRBJ1-6 TRBV4-1 . . TGCGCCAGCAGCCCTGCCCCCCGGACGGATAATTCACCCCTCCACTTT CASSPAPRTDNSPLHF
TRBJ1-6 TRBV23-1 . . TGCGCCAGCAGTCAATCGTTAGGGACGCCCTATAATTCACCCCTCCACTTT CASSQSLGTPYNSPLHF
TRBJ1-5 TRBV6-5 . . TGTGCCAGCAGTACCCTAGCGGGTAGCAATCAGCCCCAGCATTTT CASSTLAGSNQPQHF
TRBJ2-3 TRBV7-6 . . TGTGCCAGCAGCGCCCGGGGCTACGGGGTAGATACGCAGTATTTT CASSARGYGVDTQYF
TRBJ2-5 TRBV4-2 . few TGTGCCAGCAGCCAAGAGGGAGAGACCCAGTACTTC CASSQEGETQYF
TRBJ2-7 TRBV4-2 . once TGTGCCAGCAGCCAAGATTCGACACCAATCTACGAGCAGTACTTC CASSQDSTPIYEQYF
TRBJ2-7 TRBV29-1 . few TGCAGCGCTGTGAACTTAGAGGGTGACGAGCAGTACTTC CSAVNLEGDEQYF
TRBJ1-1 TRBV5-1 . . TGCGCCAGCAGCCGCGGGGGGAACACTGAAGCTTTCTTT CASSRGGNTEAFF
TRBJ1-1 TRBV13 . . TGTGCCAGCAGCCTAGGGGTGAACACTGAAGCTTTCTTT CASSLGVNTEAFF
TRBJ2-1 TRBV4-3 . many TGCGCCAGCAGCCAAGATAGGGGGGGGTACAATGAGCAGTTCTTC CASSQDRGGYNEQFF
TRBJ2-1 TRBV29-1 . . TGCAGCGTCTGGTGGGACAATGAGCAGTTCTTC CSVWWDNEQFF
TRBJ1-2 TRBV25-1 . . TGTGCCAGCATGGGTGGACCTACCTATGGCTACACCTTC CASMGGPTYGYTF
TRBJ2-3 TRBV7-2 TRBD2 . TGTGCCAGCAGCTTCCTACAGCGGGGGCGGGGCCATACGCAGTATTTT CASSFLQRGRGHTQYF
TRBJ2-7 TRBV30 . . TGTGCCTGGAGGTACAGCCCCGGGGCCTACGAGCAGTACTTC CAWRYSPGAYEQYF
TRBJ2-5 TRBV7-8 TRBD2 . TGTGCCAGCAGCTCCCGGACTAGCGGGGGCGGGGACCAGTACTTC CASSSRTSGGGDQYF
TRBJ1-5 TRBV6-5 . once TGTGCCAGCTACGACAGATTCGGCCCCCAGCATTTT CASYDRFGPQHF
TRBJ2-3 TRBV6-5 TRBD1 . TGTGCCAGCAGCTTAGACAGGGGGCGGTCAGATACGCAGTATTTT CASSLDRGRSDTQYF